Below are 31 T cell receptor beta chains sequenced from a single sample in a study of blood T cell repertoires in COVID-19. TCRdb's copy holds only in-frame clones and misses some; the assay was immunoSEQ multiplex PCR. This table holds hundreds of thousands of clones, about four fifths found once. The sequenced sample was peripheral blood. The receptors were sampled from a woman aged 45-59 years with acute or convalescent COVID-19.

The chain recombines TRBV29-1 with TRBJ2-3; 7 nucleotides align to TRBD1. Trimming at V came to 3 bases and at J to 5 bases, leaving 11 bases not matched to a gene. The CDR3 has 15 residues. Germline V gives CDR1 SQVTM, CDR2 ANQGSEA. Here the CDR3 reads CSVEPAGGEIDTQYF. The CDR3, as DNA: TGCAGCGTTGAGCCCGCAGGGGGTGAGATAGATACGCAGTATTTT.

The chain couples TRBV12-3 or TRBV12-4 to TRBJ1-2, with a possible D match to TRBD1 (5 bases). The V gene lost 6 bases and the J gene lost 9 bases, with 14 bases spanning the gap. The CDR3 consists of 12 residues. This chain's CDR3 is CASSTRRGRYTF. CDR3 coding DNA: TGTGCCAGCAGCACAAGGCGGGGACGCTACACCTTC.

The gene calls are TRBV28 and TRBJ1-5; D unresolved. This CDR3 is 13 amino acids long. Germline V gene sequence: CDR1 MDHEN, CDR2 SYDVKM. The V and J ends lost 4 bases and 3 bases respectively, with 7 bases between them. The CDR3 region has the DNA TGTGCCAGCAGTTCCCCTAACAATCAGCCCCAGCATTTT. This codes for CASSSPNNQPQHF.

This chain connects TRBV28 to TRBJ2-2; 10 bases are shared with TRBD2. There are 17 residues in the CDR3. Per germline, CDR1 MDHEN and CDR2 SYDVKM. After removal of 6 bases from V and 5 bases from J, the junction contained 12 bases not matched to a gene. The CDR3 DNA is TGTGCCAGCAGACGAGAGAGCGGGAGGGCCTGGACCGGGGAGCTGTTTTTT. This codes for CASRRESGRAWTGELFF. Together with reference TRBV28 and TRBJ2-2, the CDR3 gives the full variable domain: DVKVTQSSRYLVKRTGEKVFLECVQDMDHENMFWYRQDPGLGLRLIYFSYDVKMKEKGDIPEGYSVSREKKERFSLILESASTNQTSMYLCASRRESGRAWTGELFFGEGSRLTVL.

The chain uses TRBV27 and TRBJ1-2; 10 bases match TRBD1. This CDR3 has 15 amino acids. Germline V gene lookup returns CDR1 MNHEY and CDR2 SMNVEV (reference sequence). The V and J ends lost 6 bases and 4 bases, in that order; junction bases with no gene match: 8. This chain's CDR3 is CASRQRDRGSYGYTF. CDR3 DNA sequence: TGTGCCAGCAGACAACGGGACAGGGGTTCCTATGGCTACACCTTC.

The chain links TRBV10-3 to TRBJ2-7; 9 bases match TRBD2. From germline, CDR1 is ENHRY and CDR2 SYGVKD. Trimming at V came to 3 bases and at J to 4 bases, leaving 10 bases not matched to a gene. This CDR3 region has 16 residues. The CDR3 bases are TGTGCCATCAGTGATCCCCCAGCGGGAGGTGTGTACGAGCAGTACTTC. It codes for CAISDPPAGGVYEQYF.

The chain carries TRBV3-1 (or the pseudogene TRBV3-2) and TRBJ2-3, with a tentative D call TRBD2 (5 bases). Germline lookup yields CDR1 LGHDT and CDR2 YNNKEL (reference sequence). The ends were cut back, 10 bases at V and 4 bases at J, with 9 bases in the middle. This CDR3 has 11 residues. Written as DNA, the CDR3 is TGTGCCACCAGTAGCGCAGATACGCAGTATTTT. This gives the protein CATSSADTQYF.

The rearrangement joins TRBV25-1 to TRBJ2-7; D unresolved. Germline CDR1 and CDR2: MGHDK and SYGVNS. V was pared by 5 bases and J by 5 bases, with 19 bases between. There are 15 residues in the CDR3. CDR3 nucleotide sequence: TGTGCCAGCAGTCCACGGCAAGCTAACAGAAACGAGCAGTACTTC. Translation: CASSPRQANRNEQYF.

This clone was found once. The junction differs from germline at one of its ends, possibly a read error. This chain connects TRBV3-1 (or the pseudogene TRBV3-2) to TRBJ1-2; 7 positions match TRBD1. Germline CDR1 and CDR2: LGHDT and YNNKEL (reference sequence). The CDR3 length is 15 residues. The CDR3 spells CASSPGTAYNYGHTF. CDR3 coding DNA: TGTGCCAGCAGCCCTGGGACAGCTTATAACTATGGCCACACCTTC.

This clone appeared a few times. The chain carries TRBV7-2 and TRBJ2-5; TRBD2 matches at 14 bases. Germline trimming cut 5 bases from V and 4 bases from J; bases unmatched to any gene: 9. Germline CDR1 and CDR2: SGHTA and FQGNSA. The CDR3 spans 17 residues. The CDR3 spells CASSPPWGLAGVETQYF. In nucleotides, the CDR3 is TGTGCCAGCAGCCCCCCCTGGGGACTAGCGGGAGTAGAGACCCAGTACTTC.

V is TRBV13 and J is TRBJ2-7; 9 bases map to TRBD2. CDR1 and CDR2 (germline): PRHDT, FYEKMQ (reference sequence). Unmatched junction bases numbered 16, after V lost 5 bases and J lost 2 bases. The CDR3 is 18 residues long. The CDR3 DNA follows: TGTGCCAGCAGCCCGCGGGAGCCCAGCGGGAGGAAACCCTACGAGCAGTACTTC. Protein product: CASSPREPSGRKPYEQYF.

The V and J genes are TRBV27 and TRBJ2-7; 7 nucleotides agree with TRBD1. Germline CDR1 is MNHEY and CDR2 is SMNVEV (reference sequence). The CDR3 has 13 amino acids. V gave up 2 bases and J gave up 6 bases; unmatched junction bases: 4. DNA of the CDR3: TGTGCCAGCAGTTTAACGACAGGGCTCGAGCAGTACTTC. It encodes CASSLTTGLEQYF.

The chain links TRBV7-9 to TRBJ2-2, with D perhaps matching TRBD1 (5 bases). Germline V gene sequence: CDR1 SEHNR, CDR2 FQNEAQ (reference sequence). This CDR3 has 15 amino acids. V gave up 5 bases and J gave up 0 bases, with 10 bases separating them. CDR3 bases: TGTGCCAGCAGCCCCGCAGGGCCGAACACCGGGGAGCTGTTTTTT. Translated, it gives CASSPAGPNTGELFF.

This clone appeared a single time. V is TRBV4-1 and J is TRBJ2-7; 9 bases are a match to TRBD2. Germline lookup yields CDR1 MGHRA and CDR2 YSYEKL. The CDR3 is 16 amino acids. V dropped 0 bases and J dropped 4; count of bases not matched to a gene: 7. The CDR3, as DNA: TGCGCCAGCAGCCAAGAATACGGCGGGAGGGAGTACGAGCAGTACTTC. Protein sequence: CASSQEYGGREYEQYF.

This chain connects TRBV10-3 to TRBJ2-1, with D maybe TRBD2 (5 bases). CDR3 length: 14 amino acids. Deletions cut 7 bases from V and 4 bases from J, with 14 bases between. The germline V gene has CDR1 ENHRY and CDR2 SYGVKD. The CDR3 DNA sequence: TGTGCCATCACCAAAGGCGAGGGTTACAATGAGCAGTTCTTC. Translated: CAITKGEGYNEQFF.

This CDR3 reads CATTRRQGINQPQHF. CDR3 DNA sequence: TGTGCCACCACCAGGCGGCAGGGCATCAATCAGCCCCAGCATTTT. The J gene is TRBJ1-5, the V gene TRBV6-6, with TRBD1 as a possible D gene (5 bases). Trimming took 10 bases from V and 3 from J, leaving 19 bases between them. This CDR3 has 15 amino acids. Germline V lookup: CDR1 MNHNY, CDR2 SVGAGI (reference sequence).

Here the CDR3 reads CAWTLPGQYNEQFF. DNA for the CDR3: TGTGCCTGGACCCTCCCGGGACAGTACAATGAGCAGTTCTTC. The rearrangement joins TRBV30 to TRBJ2-1; 7 positions match TRBD1. CDR3 length: 14 residues. The germline V gene encodes CDR1 GTSNPN and CDR2 SVGIG (reference sequence). J lost 4 bases, V lost 4 bases, and 7 bases had no gene match. The full variable domain, rest sourced from reference TRBV30 and TRBJ2-1, is SQTIHQWPATLVQPVGSPLSLECTVEGTSNPNLYWYRQAAGRGLQLLFYSVGIGQISSEVPQNLSASRPQDRQFILSSKKLLLSDSGFYLCAWTLPGQYNEQFFGPGTRLTVL.

The V and J genes are TRBV5-1 and TRBJ2-3; 9 bases match TRBD2. The CDR3 is 17 residues long. Trimming at V came to 0 bases and at J to 4 bases, leaving 9 bases not matched to a gene. Germline lookup yields CDR1 SGHRS and CDR2 YFSETQ. CDR3 region: CASSLAIAGVAPDTQYF. DNA of the CDR3: TGCGCCAGCAGCTTGGCAATAGCGGGAGTGGCCCCAGATACGCAGTATTTT.

V usage is TRBV3-1 (or the pseudogene TRBV3-2) and J usage is TRBJ2-5; the match to TRBD1 covers 9 bases. V shed 5 bases, J shed 4 bases, and the junction held 5 bases outside the gene matches. CDR3 length: 14 residues. Per the germline V gene, CDR1 is LGHDT and CDR2 is YNNKEL (reference sequence). The CDR3 nucleotides are TGTGCCAGCAGCTCCCGGACAGGGGCAGAGACCCAGTACTTC. It yields the protein CASSSRTGAETQYF.

The chain recombines TRBV11-3 with TRBJ2-2, with 7 bases matching TRBD2. With 8 bases clipped from V and 4 bases from J, the junction kept 7 bases outside the gene matches. CDR3 length: 14 residues. In germline, CDR1 is SGHNT, CDR2 YENEEA. CDR3: CASAAGVVTGELFF. Written as DNA, the CDR3 is TGTGCCAGCGCGGCGGGAGTGGTCACCGGGGAGCTGTTTTTT.

This clone was counted a few times. V gene TRBV5-1 combines with J gene TRBJ2-3, with 9 bases lining up with TRBD1. The CDR3 spans 15 residues. Germline CDR1 is SGHRS and CDR2 is YFSETQ. The junction had 8 bases not matched to a gene; V was cut back by 4 bases and J by 5 bases. The CDR3 protein is CASSIQGAERDTQYF. The CDR3 DNA follows: TGCGCCAGCAGCATACAGGGGGCAGAAAGAGATACGCAGTATTTT.

This clone was observed a single time. The chain uses TRBV14 and TRBJ2-5; the match to TRBD2 covers 11 bases. The germline V gene encodes CDR1 SGHDN and CDR2 FVKESK. With 0 bases clipped from V and 5 bases from J, the junction kept 14 bases outside the gene matches. The length of the CDR3 is 19 residues. The CDR3 sequence: CASSQDHLAGGPFRETQYF. The CDR3 bases are TGTGCCAGCAGCCAAGACCACCTAGCGGGAGGCCCCTTTCGGGAGACCCAGTACTTC.

This chain uses TRBV6-1 with TRBJ1-2; D remains unclear. Deletions cut 1 base from V and 5 bases from J, with 14 bases between. Germline V gives CDR1 MNHNS, CDR2 SASEGT. The length of the CDR3 is 15 residues. CDR3 nucleotides: TGTGCCAGCAGTGAAGGAACTTACGAGGGATATGGCTACACCTTC. The encoded protein is CASSEGTYEGYGYTF.

The gene calls are TRBV24-1 and TRBJ2-3; D ambiguous. CDR3 length: 12 residues. Germline V gene lookup returns CDR1 KGHDR and CDR2 SFDVKD. V lost 7 bases and J 1 base, leaving 5 bases between the germline ends. Here the CDR3 reads CATRGGTDTQYF. The CDR3 DNA reads TGTGCCACCAGAGGAGGCACAGATACGCAGTATTTT.

The chain is built from TRBV7-9 and TRBJ2-5; tentative D call: TRBD2 (6 bases). This CDR3 has 14 residues. Trimming shortened V by 5 bases and J by 1 base, and 11 bases separated the two germline ends. Germline CDR1 reads SEHNR; CDR2 reads FQNEAQ (reference sequence). The CDR3 protein is CASSPGGFQETQYF. CDR3 nucleotide sequence: TGTGCCAGCAGCCCTGGGGGGTTCCAAGAGACCCAGTACTTC.

This clone was recorded many times. The CDR3 DNA reads TGTGCCAGCAGCTCCGTCCCCCGTGATACGCAGTATTTT. This gives the protein CASSSVPRDTQYF. The V and J genes are TRBV11-2 and TRBJ2-3; the D is unclear. The ends were cut back, 4 bases at V and 6 bases at J, with 11 bases in the middle. CDR3 size: 13 residues. Germline V lookup: CDR1 SGHAT, CDR2 FQNNGV.

The CDR3 bases are TGTGCCAGCAGCCAAGAAGGAGGCAATCAGCCCCAGCATTTT. Protein: CASSQEGGNQPQHF. The chain combines TRBV4-2 with TRBJ1-5; D call uncertain. Germline lookup yields CDR1 LGHNA and CDR2 YNFKEQ. The V gene lost 0 bases and the J gene lost 2 bases, with 5 bases spanning the gap. The CDR3 has 14 residues.

The V call is TRBV10-1, the J call TRBJ2-7; 9 nucleotides match TRBD1. The germline V gene has CDR1 WNHNN and CDR2 SYGVQD (reference sequence). The CDR3 is 14 amino acids. V lost 7 bases to trimming and J lost 5 bases; unmatched junction nucleotides: 9. This CDR3 reads CASIPRTGDHEQYF. DNA of the CDR3: TGCGCCAGCATCCCCAGGACAGGGGACCACGAGCAGTACTTC.

The chain carries TRBV3-1 (or the pseudogene TRBV3-2) and TRBJ1-3; D perhaps matches TRBD1 (5 bases). This CDR3 comprises 15 residues. V shed 3 bases and J shed 0 bases, with 9 bases lying between them. From germline, CDR1 is LGHDT and CDR2 YNNKEL (reference sequence). The CDR3 region has the DNA TGTGCCAGCAGCCATTACAGGAGCTCTGGAAACACCATATATTTT. It is translated as CASSHYRSSGNTIYF.

This clone was seen just once. The same CDR3 arises from other DNA sequences in this sample as well. The rearrangement links TRBV27 to TRBJ1-2; 9 nucleotides align to TRBD1. The CDR3 runs 14 residues. Per the germline V gene, CDR1 is MNHEY and CDR2 is SMNVEV (reference sequence). V lost 5 bases to trimming and J lost 2 bases; unmatched junction nucleotides: 3. The CDR3 sequence is CASSVQGANYGYTF. CDR3 in DNA: TGTGCCAGCAGTGTACAGGGGGCGAACTATGGCTACACCTTC.

The V call is TRBV3-1 (or the pseudogene TRBV3-2), the J call TRBJ2-7, with D tentatively TRBD2 (5 bases). The CDR3 spans 16 residues. V lost 4 bases and J 1 base, leaving 17 bases between the germline ends. Germline V gene sequence: CDR1 LGHDT, CDR2 YNNKEL (reference sequence). The CDR3 DNA reads as TGTGCCAGCAGCCCAAGCAACCCCAGCGGATCCTACGAGCAGTACTTC. This translates into CASSPSNPSGSYEQYF.